This T cell receptor beta chain emerged from a study of blood T cell repertoires in COVID-19. Clones were read by immunoSEQ multiplex PCR, and TCRdb kept only the in-frame ones, dropping some. The repertoire holds 130,000 to 150,000 clones, with 85% as singletons. CDR3 size: 13 residues. V was cut by 4 bases and J by 5 bases, with 11 bases left in between. The germline V gene has CDR1 SEHNR and CDR2 FQNEAQ (reference sequence). Sequenced input: peripheral blood. This sequence joins TRBV7-9 and TRBJ2-5; perhaps TRBD2 as D (6 bases). The source of this sequence is a woman aged 40 to 50 with active or convalescent COVID-19. DNA for the CDR3: TGTGCCAGCAGCTCCGCGGGGTTCGAGACCCAGTACTTC. Its protein is CASSSAGFETQYF.